This entry concerns a single T cell receptor (beta chain). Its antigen remains unknown. The data were taken from a study of cytomegalovirus exposure and HLA in healthy donors. Primers included in the PCR were 60 Vbeta and 13 Jbeta primers. The method was immunoSEQ multiplex PCR; TCRdb's version includes in-frame clones alone and lacks a portion of them. The repertoire holds 90,000 or so clones, with 65% to 75% as singletons. CDR1 SEHNR and CDR2 FQNEAQ come from the germline V gene (reference sequence). The CDR3 is made up of 15 amino acids. The germline V and J ends were trimmed by 4 bases and 1 base, with 11 bases remaining between them. Broader study findings: A later analysis linked a missense variant in DCLRE1C to the trimming of TCR beta V and J genes.

V usage is TRBV7-9 and J usage is TRBJ1-5; D remains unclear. This TCR was recovered from a man between 60 and 75 years old in good health and CMV-seronegative. The specimen was PBMCs. CDR3 protein: CASSSSGRSNQPQHF. Written as DNA, the CDR3 is TGTGCCAGCAGCTCATCTGGGAGAAGCAATCAGCCCCAGCATTTT.